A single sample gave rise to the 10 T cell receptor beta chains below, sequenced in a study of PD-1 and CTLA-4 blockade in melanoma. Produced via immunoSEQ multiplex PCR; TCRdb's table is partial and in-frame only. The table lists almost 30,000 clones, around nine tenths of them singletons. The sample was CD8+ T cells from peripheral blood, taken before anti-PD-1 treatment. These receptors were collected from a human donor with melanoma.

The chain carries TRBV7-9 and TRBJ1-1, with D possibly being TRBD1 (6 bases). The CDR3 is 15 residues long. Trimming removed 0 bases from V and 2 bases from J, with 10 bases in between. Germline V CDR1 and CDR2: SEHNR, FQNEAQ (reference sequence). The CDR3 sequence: CASSLARGTNTEAFF. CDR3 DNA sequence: TGTGCCAGCAGCTTAGCGAGGGGGACTAACACTGAAGCTTTCTTT.

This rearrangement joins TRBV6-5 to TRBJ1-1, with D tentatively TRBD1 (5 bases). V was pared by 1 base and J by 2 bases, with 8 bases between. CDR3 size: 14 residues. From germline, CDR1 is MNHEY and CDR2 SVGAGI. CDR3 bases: TGTGCCAGCAGTTACTTCGACAGTAACACTGAAGCTTTCTTT. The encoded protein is CASSYFDSNTEAFF.

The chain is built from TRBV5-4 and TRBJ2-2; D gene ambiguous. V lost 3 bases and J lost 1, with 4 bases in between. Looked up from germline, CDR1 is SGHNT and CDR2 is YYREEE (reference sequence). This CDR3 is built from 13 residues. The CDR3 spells CASSSENTGELFF. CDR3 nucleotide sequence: TGTGCCAGCAGCTCTGAGAACACCGGGGAGCTGTTTTTT.

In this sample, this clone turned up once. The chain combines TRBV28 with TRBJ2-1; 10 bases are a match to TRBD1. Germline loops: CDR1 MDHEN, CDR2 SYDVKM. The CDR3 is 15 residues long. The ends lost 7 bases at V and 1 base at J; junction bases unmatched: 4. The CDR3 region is CASITDRGSYNEQFF. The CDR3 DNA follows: TGTGCCAGCATCACGGACAGGGGGTCCTACAATGAGCAGTTCTTC.

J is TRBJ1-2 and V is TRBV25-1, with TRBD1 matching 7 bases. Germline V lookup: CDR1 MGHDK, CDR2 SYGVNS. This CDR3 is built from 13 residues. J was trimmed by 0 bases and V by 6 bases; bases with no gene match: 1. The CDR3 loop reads CASRGTANYGYTF. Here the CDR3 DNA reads TGTGCCAGCAGAGGGACAGCTAACTATGGCTACACCTTC.

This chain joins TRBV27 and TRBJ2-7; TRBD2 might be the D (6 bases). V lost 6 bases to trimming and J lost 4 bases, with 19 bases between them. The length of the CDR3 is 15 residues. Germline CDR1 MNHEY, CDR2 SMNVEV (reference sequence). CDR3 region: CASSLVSTGEYEQYF. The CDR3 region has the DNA TGTGCCAGCAGCCTGGTGTCGACGGGAGAATACGAGCAGTACTTC.

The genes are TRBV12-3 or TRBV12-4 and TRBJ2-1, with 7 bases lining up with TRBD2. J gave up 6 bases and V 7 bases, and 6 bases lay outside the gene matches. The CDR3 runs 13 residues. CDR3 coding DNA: TGTGCCAGCATCCTTTCTAGCGGCAATGAGCAGTTCTTC. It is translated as CASILSSGNEQFF.

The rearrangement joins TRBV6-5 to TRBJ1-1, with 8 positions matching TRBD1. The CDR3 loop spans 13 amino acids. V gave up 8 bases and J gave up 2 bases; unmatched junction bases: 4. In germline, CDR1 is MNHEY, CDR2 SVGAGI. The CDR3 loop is CASAGQGNTEAFF. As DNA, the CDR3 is TGTGCCAGCGCAGGACAGGGTAACACTGAAGCTTTCTTT.

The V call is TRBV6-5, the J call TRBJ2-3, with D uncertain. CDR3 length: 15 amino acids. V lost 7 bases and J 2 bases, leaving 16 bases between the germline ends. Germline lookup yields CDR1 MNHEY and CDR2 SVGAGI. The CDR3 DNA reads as TGTGCCAGCAAGGCTACCATCTTAAACACAGATACGCAGTATTTT. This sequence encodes CASKATILNTDTQYF.

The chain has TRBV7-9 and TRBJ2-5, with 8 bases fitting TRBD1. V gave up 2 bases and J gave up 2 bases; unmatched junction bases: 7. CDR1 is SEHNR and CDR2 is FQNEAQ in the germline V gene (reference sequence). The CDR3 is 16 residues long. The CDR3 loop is CASSLLHRGIQETQYF. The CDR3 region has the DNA TGTGCCAGCAGCTTACTCCACAGGGGGATTCAAGAGACCCAGTACTTC. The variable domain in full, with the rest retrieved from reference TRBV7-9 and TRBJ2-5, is DTGVSQNPRHKITKRGQNVTFRCDPISEHNRLYWYRQTLGQGPEFLTYFQNEAQLEKSRLLSDRFSAERPKGSFSTLEIQRTEQGDSAMYLCASSLLHRGIQETQYFGPGTRLLVL.